These 25 T cell receptor beta chains originate from one sample sequenced in a study of CD8 T cells in ankylosing spondylitis. Study-wide points: Seemingly characteristic of ankylosing spondylitis blood was a TCR beta motif consisting of about 8 highly homologous variants.

Their recognized antigens are unknown. One entry per CDR3 protein results from TCRdb running MiXCR on the 5' RACE reads. The sample holds 450,000 to 550,000 distinct CDR3 sequences; approximately 5.3% are singletons and the top ten take 3% to 4%. Sequences were obtained from blood, either unsorted or a sorted T cell fraction (not recorded which). The source is a male donor with ankylosing spondylitis.

This clonotype came up many times. The chain uses TRBV20-1 and TRBJ2-5, with D possibly matching TRBD1 (7 bases). The V end lost 5 bases, the J end lost 1 base, and 17 bases lay between the germline ends. This CDR3 spans 15 amino acids. The germline V gene has CDR1 DFQATT and CDR2 SNEGSKA (reference sequence). The CDR3 spells CSAGGGRDSQETQYF. DNA of the CDR3: TGCAGTGCTGGAGGAGGGCGGGACAGCCAAGAGACCCAGTACTTC.

In its sample, this clonotype was seen many times. The rearrangement links TRBV4-3 to TRBJ2-4, with D perhaps given as TRBD1 or TRBD2 (6 bases each). Looked up from germline, CDR1 is LGHNA and CDR2 is YSLEER. V was clipped by 4 bases and J by 7 bases, with 11 bases between them. The CDR3 totals 13 residues. CDR3 sequence (DNA): TGCGCCAGCAGCCGGGGGGCGCGGAACATTCAGTACTTC. Its translation: CASSRGARNIQYF.

This clonotype was observed at least ten times. V usage is TRBV7-2 and J usage is TRBJ2-7, with a possible D match to TRBD1 (5 bases). Trimming took 5 bases from V and 4 from J, leaving 12 bases between them. The V gene's germline CDR1 is SGHTA and CDR2 FQGNSA. The CDR3 runs to 13 residues. The CDR3 sequence: CASSPQASYEQYF. CDR3 DNA: TGTGCCAGCAGCCCACAGGCCTCTTACGAGCAGTACTTC. Full variable domain (remainder filled in from reference TRBV7-2 and TRBJ2-7): GAGVSQSPSNKVTEKGKDVELRCDPISGHTALYWYRQSLGQGLEFLIYFQGNSAPDKSGLPSDRFSAERTGGSVSTLTIQRTQQEDSAVYLCASSPQASYEQYFGPGTRLTVT.

This clonotype was counted a few times. The chain employs TRBV7-3 and TRBJ1-1; D is possibly TRBD1 (6 bases). This CDR3 contains 15 residues. Germline V lookup: CDR1 SGHTA, CDR2 FQGTGA. Trimming took 5 bases from V and 2 from J, leaving 15 bases between them. The CDR3 here is CASSTRAGVNTEAFF. CDR3 DNA sequence: TGTGCCAGCAGCACACGGGCAGGGGTTAACACTGAAGCTTTCTTT.

The chain uses TRBV30 and TRBJ2-4; 10 bases align to TRBD1. This CDR3 region has 15 residues. Germline trimming cut 2 bases from V and 9 bases from J; bases unmatched to any gene: 10. Germline V gene sequence: CDR1 GTSNPN, CDR2 SVGIG (reference sequence). The CDR3 loop is CAWSQDRGQLGIQYF. Written as DNA, the CDR3 is TGTGCCTGGAGTCAAGACAGGGGGCAATTGGGCATTCAGTACTTC. Full variable domain (remainder filled in from reference TRBV30 and TRBJ2-4): SQTIHQWPATLVQPVGSPLSLECTVEGTSNPNLYWYRQAAGRGLQLLFYSVGIGQISSEVPQNLSASRPQDRQFILSSKKLLLSDSGFYLCAWSQDRGQLGIQYFGAGTRLSVL.

At least ten counts were recorded for this clonotype. The chain links TRBV5-1 to TRBJ1-2; tentative D call: TRBD1 (6 bases). Trimming took 6 bases from V and 2 from J, leaving 14 bases between them. CDR1 SGHRS and CDR2 YFSETQ come from the germline V gene. This CDR3 region has 14 residues. The CDR3 loop reads CASTESGANYGYTF. The CDR3, as DNA: TGCGCCAGCACCGAATCGGGGGCGAACTATGGCTACACCTTC.

This clonotype was detected ten times or more. This chain connects TRBV15 to TRBJ1-6; D is uncertain. CDR3 length: 15 amino acids. Between the trimmed V and J ends, which lost 0 bases and 8 bases, there was a span of 11 bases. Germline V gene lookup returns CDR1 LNHNV and CDR2 YYDKDF (reference sequence). The CDR3 sequence: CATSRDLSGDSPLHF. For the CDR3, the DNA is TGTGCCACCAGCAGAGATCTCAGCGGTGATTCACCCCTCCACTTT.

This clonotype has a count of ten or more. The chain recombines TRBV11-2 with TRBJ1-6, with D unresolved. The germline V and J ends were trimmed by 0 bases and 4 bases, with 1 base remaining between them. The CDR3 is 13 amino acids. The germline V gene has CDR1 SGHAT and CDR2 FQNNGV. The CDR3 loop reads CASSLDYNSPLHF. The CDR3 coding sequence is TGTGCCAGCAGCTTAGATTATAATTCACCCCTCCACTTT. The full variable domain, rest sourced from reference TRBV11-2 and TRBJ1-6, is EAGVAQSPRYKIIEKRQSVAFWCNPISGHATLYWYQQILGQGPKLLIQFQNNGVVDDSQLPKDRFSAERLKGVDSTLKIQPAKLEDSAVYLCASSLDYNSPLHFGNGTRLTVT.

This clonotype came up many times. This chain links TRBV5-1 with TRBJ2-7; tentative D call: TRBD2 (5 bases). The germline CDR1 and CDR2 sequences are SGHRS and YFSETQ. Trimming pared 0 bases from V and 3 bases from J, leaving 10 bases between. This CDR3 comprises 14 residues. The CDR3 DNA follows: TGCGCCAGCAGCTTGGGCGACGGGATCTACGAGCAGTACTTC. This sequence encodes CASSLGDGIYEQYF. Looking up the rest from reference TRBV5-1 and TRBJ2-7 gives the full variable domain: KAGVTQTPRYLIKTRGQQVTLSCSPISGHRSVSWYQQTPGQGLQFLFEYFSETQRNKGNFPGRFSGRQFSNSRSEMNVSTLELGDSALYLCASSLGDGIYEQYFGPGTRLTVT.

In its sample, this clonotype was seen many times. This chain joins TRBV24-1 and TRBJ2-2; D unresolved. The germline V gene has CDR1 KGHDR and CDR2 SFDVKD. With 10 bases removed from V and 3 bases from J, the gap between germline ends came to 11 bases. The CDR3 is 13 amino acids. CDR3 sequence (DNA): TGTGCCACTAAACCAAAAGACACCGGGGAGCTGTTTTTT. Its protein is CATKPKDTGELFF.

This clonotype appeared many times. This chain joins TRBV5-1 and TRBJ2-2, with 7 nucleotides matching TRBD2. J gave up 9 bases and V 1 base, and 6 bases lay outside the gene matches. This CDR3 is 14 amino acids long. The germline V gene has CDR1 SGHRS and CDR2 YFSETQ. The CDR3 here is CASSLSGVRRELFF. For the CDR3, the DNA is TGCGCCAGCAGCTTGAGCGGGGTCCGGCGGGAGCTGTTTTTT. Combining the CDR3 with reference TRBV5-1 and TRBJ2-2 gives the whole variable domain KAGVTQTPRYLIKTRGQQVTLSCSPISGHRSVSWYQQTPGQGLQFLFEYFSETQRNKGNFPGRFSGRQFSNSRSEMNVSTLELGDSALYLCASSLSGVRRELFFGEGSRLTVL.

This clonotype was counted many times. The CDR3 sequence: CASSFGRLGSGTDTQYF. The CDR3, as DNA: TGCGCCAGCAGCTTTGGGCGGCTCGGAAGCGGCACAGATACGCAGTATTTT. V and J are TRBV5-1 and TRBJ2-3; D not certain. This CDR3 is 17 amino acids long. V lost 2 bases and J lost 1, with 17 bases in between. Per germline, CDR1 SGHRS and CDR2 YFSETQ.

The chain links TRBV7-2 to TRBJ2-7; no definite D call. This CDR3 has 17 amino acids. V was shortened by 5 bases and J by 3 bases, with 23 bases between the two germline ends. Germline CDR1 and CDR2: SGHTA and FQGNSA. This CDR3 reads CASSLFHLPGQIYEQYF. CDR3 nucleotide sequence: TGTGCCAGCAGCCTATTTCATTTACCCGGGCAAATCTACGAGCAGTACTTC.

This clonotype was recorded at least ten times. J is TRBJ1-5 and V is TRBV27, with 9 bases that match TRBD1. V shed 7 bases and J 3 bases; nucleotides not matched to a gene: 7. Per the germline V gene, CDR1 is MNHEY and CDR2 is SMNVEV (reference sequence). This CDR3 has 15 residues. The CDR3 DNA reads TGTGCCAGCACCCCGGGACAGGGAATCAATCAGCCCCAGCATTTT. Translation gives CASTPGQGINQPQHF.

The sample holds many counts of this clonotype. The CDR3 is CASSLSRGGNTEAFF. CDR3 nucleotides: TGTGCCAGCAGTTTATCGAGGGGGGGCAACACTGAAGCTTTCTTT. V usage is TRBV27 and J usage is TRBJ1-1; weak D call: TRBD1 (6 bases). CDR3 length: 15 residues. Between the trimmed V and J ends, which lost 0 bases and 2 bases, there was a span of 10 bases. The germline CDR1 and CDR2 sequences are MNHEY and SMNVEV (reference sequence).

This clonotype was observed many times. V gene TRBV28 combines with J gene TRBJ1-4; 11 bases map to TRBD1. CDR3 size: 15 residues. V gave up 5 bases and J gave up 6 bases; unmatched junction bases: 5. Germline V gene lookup returns CDR1 MDHEN and CDR2 SYDVKM. In DNA form, the CDR3 reads TGTGCCAGCAGTCGGACAGGGGGCGGGGATGAAAAACTGTTTTTT. It codes for CASSRTGGGDEKLFF.

This clonotype was found many times. V gene TRBV20-1 combines with J gene TRBJ2-1; 12 nucleotides align to TRBD2. From germline, CDR1 is DFQATT and CDR2 SNEGSKA (reference sequence). This CDR3 is built from 14 residues. V trimming: 2 bases; J trimming: 8 bases; junction bases outside the gene matches: 4. CDR3 sequence: CSARLAGGRYEQFF. The CDR3 nucleotides read TGCAGTGCTAGACTAGCGGGAGGGCGATATGAGCAGTTCTTC.

This clonotype was observed at least ten times. The chain has TRBV27 and TRBJ1-2, with D possibly matching TRBD1 (5 bases). Trimming cost V 5 bases and J 6 bases, with 22 bases left between them. The germline V gene has CDR1 MNHEY and CDR2 SMNVEV (reference sequence). This CDR3 comprises 16 residues. The CDR3 nucleotides are TGTGCCAGCAGTCCCCAGGGACGAGACTTCTTGAATGGCTACACCTTC. This sequence encodes CASSPQGRDFLNGYTF.

This clonotype was counted ten times or more. This sequence joins TRBV5-1 and TRBJ2-7; no clear D. The V gene lost 0 bases and the J gene lost 7 bases, with 11 bases spanning the gap. The CDR3 is made up of 13 amino acids. Germline-derived CDR1 and CDR2 are SGHRS and YFSETQ. The CDR3 is CASSLGLQFEQYF. Written as DNA, the CDR3 is TGCGCCAGCAGCTTGGGACTGCAATTTGAGCAGTACTTC. The whole variable domain, remainder taken from reference TRBV5-1 and TRBJ2-7, is KAGVTQTPRYLIKTRGQQVTLSCSPISGHRSVSWYQQTPGQGLQFLFEYFSETQRNKGNFPGRFSGRQFSNSRSEMNVSTLELGDSALYLCASSLGLQFEQYFGPGTRLTVT.

This clonotype was counted only a few times. This sequence joins TRBV9 and TRBJ2-3; 12 nucleotides match TRBD2. CDR1 is SGDLS, CDR2 YYNGEE, per germline. Trimming removed 0 bases from V and 3 bases from J; junction bases left unmatched: 5. This CDR3 spans 17 amino acids. The CDR3 coding sequence is TGTGCCAGCAGCGTAGACCCTAGCGGGGGGGTAACAGATACGCAGTATTTT. This codes for CASSVDPSGGVTDTQYF. The full variable domain, its missing parts supplied by reference TRBV9 and TRBJ2-3, is DSGVTQTPKHLITATGQRVTLRCSPRSGDLSVYWYQQSLDQGLQFLIQYYNGEERAKGNILERFSAQQFPDLHSELNLSSLELGDSALYFCASSVDPSGGVTDTQYFGPGTRLTVL.

J is TRBJ2-7 and V is TRBV2, with 10 bases lining up with TRBD2. The CDR3 totals 15 residues. Per germline, CDR1 SNHLY and CDR2 FYNNEI. Trimming at V came to 3 bases and at J to 6 bases, leaving 8 bases not matched to a gene. Written as DNA, the CDR3 is TGTGCCAGCAGTGAGCTAGCGGGAGACCTCAGCGAGCAGTACTTC. Its protein is CASSELAGDLSEQYF.

Comment on this clonotype: An end of the junction differs from the germline gene, which may be a read error. The V and J genes are TRBV7-2 and TRBJ2-5; either TRBD1 or TRBD2 may supply D (5 bases each). CDR1 and CDR2 (germline): SGHTA, FQGNSA. The CDR3 has 14 residues. The CDR3 loop reads CASSTFRGPGTQHF. The CDR3 bases are TGTGCCAGCAGCACCTTCCGGGGCCCGGGGACCCAGCACTTC.

This clonotype has a count of ten or more. The J gene is TRBJ2-1, the V gene TRBV4-2; 12 nucleotides align to TRBD2. The CDR3 sequence is 17 residues long. The germline gives CDR1 LGHNA, CDR2 YNFKEQ. The J segment lost 2 bases and the V segment lost 0 bases, leaving 2 bases of the junction unmatched. The CDR3 region is CASSQETSGSPYNEQFF. The CDR3 DNA sequence: TGTGCCAGCAGCCAAGAGACTAGCGGGAGCCCCTACAATGAGCAGTTCTTC.

This clonotype was found many times. The chain couples TRBV12-3 or TRBV12-4 to TRBJ2-4; no clear D gene. V lost 5 bases, J lost 4 bases, and 6 bases lay in between. CDR3 length: 12 residues. CDR3 DNA sequence: TGTGCCAGCAGTACAGAGAAAAACATTCAGTACTTC. Translation: CASSTEKNIQYF.

This clonotype showed up many times. The V and J genes are TRBV4-3 and TRBJ2-3; 9 bases fit TRBD1. V was pared by 0 bases and J by 2 bases, with 12 bases of the junction left unmatched. Germline loops: CDR1 LGHNA, CDR2 YSLEER. The CDR3 has 19 amino acids. Here the CDR3 DNA reads TGCGCCAGCAGCCAAGAGGGACAGGGTCGAGCTTTTAACACAGATACGCAGTATTTT. This gives the protein CASSQEGQGRAFNTDTQYF.